A single sample is the source of the 17 T cell receptor beta chains below, sequenced in a study of beta chain features in type 1 diabetes. The isolated RNA, all of it, was reverse transcribed, so expressed TCRB transcripts were what got sequenced. Profiled with immunoSEQ multiplex PCR; TCRdb holds only in-frame clones, not every one. Of 160,000 or so clones listed, roughly 9% are singletons. Sequencing used central memory CD4+ T cells from blood. The receptor source for this set is a woman younger than 30 in good health.

V usage is TRBV7-3 and J usage is TRBJ1-1, with a weak D call TRBD1 (5 bases). This CDR3 has 14 amino acids. The germline V gene encodes CDR1 SGHTA and CDR2 FQGTGA. Between the trimmed V and J ends, which lost 4 bases and 6 bases, there was a span of 15 bases. The CDR3 bases are TGTGCCAGCAGCTCGGGGGGGTTGCGAGCTGAAGCTTTCTTT. It translates to CASSSGGLRAEAFF.

The chain combines TRBV6-5 with TRBJ1-4; a weak D match, TRBD1 (5 bases). Trimming took 4 bases from V and 4 from J, leaving 10 bases between them. The CDR3 is 14 amino acids. Germline CDR1 is MNHEY and CDR2 is SVGAGI. CDR3 DNA: TGTGCCAGCAGTTGGGGCAGCAATAATGAAAAACTGTTTTTT. Its translation: CASSWGSNNEKLFF.

V and J are TRBV10-3 and TRBJ1-2; 12 bases align to TRBD1. CDR1 is ENHRY and CDR2 is SYGVKD in the germline V gene. CDR3 length: 16 residues. V trimming: 3 bases; J trimming: 7 bases; junction bases outside the gene matches: 9. CDR3 DNA: TGTGCCATCAGTGAACGGGGAGGGACAGGGGGCATTGGCTACACCTTC. Its protein is CAISERGGTGGIGYTF.

This clone came up once. The chain links TRBV6-1 to TRBJ2-7; D may be TRBD2 (6 bases). V was pared by 2 bases and J by 4 bases, with 12 bases between. This CDR3 has 14 residues. Germline values: CDR1 MNHNS, CDR2 SASEGT. CDR3 loop: CASSERPGGYEQYF. The CDR3 DNA is TGTGCCAGCAGTGAACGGCCCGGGGGTTACGAGCAGTACTTC.

Only a few counts were recorded for this clone. This chain uses TRBV18 with TRBJ1-3; weak D call: TRBD1 (5 bases). This CDR3 is built from 17 residues. V was clipped by 6 bases and J by 0 bases, with 18 bases between them. CDR1 is KGHSH and CDR2 is LQKENI in the germline V gene. CDR3 nucleotides: TGTGCCAGCTCCCTTGTTAGGGGTGAATACTCTGGAAACACCATATATTTT. It encodes CASSLVRGEYSGNTIYF.

The V call is TRBV6-8, the J call TRBJ2-3, with a weak D call TRBD1 (5 bases). CDR3 length equals 23 residues. The V gene's germline CDR1 is MNHGY and CDR2 SAAAGT. V was shortened by 3 bases and J by 0 bases, with 34 bases between the two germline ends. As DNA, the CDR3 is TGTGCCAGCAGTTATAAAGCCCACCTTGTGGGGCCCTACGAGGATAATAGCACAGATACGCAGTATTTT. Its protein product is CASSYKAHLVGPYEDNSTDTQYF.

In this sample, this clone turned up a few times. V is TRBV30 and J is TRBJ2-6, with D unresolved. Trimming took 2 bases from V and 0 from J, leaving 8 bases between them. This CDR3 contains 15 residues. CDR1 is GTSNPN and CDR2 is SVGIG in the germline V gene (reference sequence). The DNA of the CDR3 is TGTGCCTGGAGTCTAACGAGCTCTGGGGCCAACGTCCTGACTTTC. As protein: CAWSLTSSGANVLTF.

J is TRBJ2-5 and V is TRBV4-2; possible D gene TRBD2, 7 bases. This CDR3 comprises 14 residues. Germline CDR1 and CDR2: LGHNA and YNFKEQ. V lost 0 bases and J lost 5, with 10 bases in between. The CDR3 DNA is TGTGCCAGCAGCCAAGAAGGGGGGGAGGAGACCCAGTACTTC. Amino acid sequence: CASSQEGGEETQYF.

The chain carries TRBV5-5 and TRBJ2-7; TRBD2 might be the D (7 bases). The CDR3 length is 15 residues. Germline V CDR1 and CDR2: SGHKS, YYEKEE (reference sequence). The ends were cut back, 5 bases at V and 3 bases at J, with 18 bases in the middle. CDR3 protein: CASRFTGGRFYEQYF. DNA for the CDR3: TGTGCCAGCAGATTCACGGGGGGCAGGTTCTACGAGCAGTACTTC.

This rearrangement joins TRBV7-2 to TRBJ2-7; maybe TRBD2 (5 bases). The germline gives CDR1 SGHTA, CDR2 FQGNSA. V gave up 5 bases and J gave up 4 bases, with 15 bases separating them. The CDR3 covers 14 residues. The CDR3 protein is CASSPDYTKYEQYF. In DNA, the CDR3 is TGTGCCAGCAGCCCCGACTATACCAAGTACGAGCAGTACTTC.

Comments on this clone: Mismatch with germline at one junction end may stem from a read error. The sample contains more than one DNA sequence encoding this CDR3. The J gene is TRBJ2-3, the V gene TRBV4-1; D is uncertain. Germline V gene data show CDR1 as MGHRA and CDR2 as YSYEKL. The CDR3 totals 12 residues. This CDR3 is CASSLVEDTQYF. The CDR3 DNA follows: TGTGCCAGCAGCCTCGTAGAGGATACGCAGTATTTT.

The CDR3 protein is CASSLVPRGAGELFF. The CDR3 bases are TGTGCCAGCAGCTTAGTACCGCGGGGGGCCGGGGAGCTGTTTTTT. The genes are TRBV7-9 and TRBJ2-2, with 8 bases that match TRBD2. Germline V gives CDR1 SEHNR, CDR2 FQNEAQ (reference sequence). Unmatched junction bases numbered 4, after V lost 1 base and J lost 6 bases. The CDR3 contains 15 residues.

This clone was seen a few times. The genes are TRBV2 and TRBJ2-4; no clear D gene. This CDR3 has 15 amino acids. V gave up 7 bases and J gave up 0 bases, with 13 bases separating them. Germline values: CDR1 SNHLY, CDR2 FYNNEI. The CDR3 sequence is CASNVGLIAKNIQYF. DNA for the CDR3: TGTGCCAGCAATGTTGGCCTGATAGCCAAAAACATTCAGTACTTC. Drawing the rest from reference TRBV2 and TRBJ2-4, the complete variable domain is EPEVTQTPSHQVTQMGQEVILRCVPISNHLYFYWYRQILGQKVEFLVSFYNNEISEKSEIFDDQFSVERPDGSNFTLKIRSTKLEDSAMYFCASNVGLIAKNIQYFGAGTRLSVL.

This clone was seen a few times. V usage is TRBV29-1 and J usage is TRBJ1-3; D not resolved. Germline V gives CDR1 SQVTM, CDR2 ANQGSEA. With 4 bases removed from V and 2 bases from J, the gap between germline ends came to 12 bases. This CDR3 contains 14 residues. The CDR3 region is CSVVEGNAGNTIYF. The CDR3 DNA sequence: TGCAGCGTTGTGGAGGGTAACGCTGGAAACACCATATATTTT.

This clone was seen a few times. The chain carries TRBV6-5 and TRBJ1-2; D gene ambiguous. Trimming left V 5 bases short and J 0 bases short, with 10 bases between. Germline loops: CDR1 MNHEY, CDR2 SVGAGI. The CDR3 extends over 14 amino acids. The CDR3 here is CASSPHEPNYGYTF. The CDR3 DNA sequence: TGTGCCAGCAGTCCCCATGAGCCTAACTATGGCTACACCTTC.

This chain uses TRBV6-5 with TRBJ1-2; tentatively, D is TRBD1 (6 bases). CDR3 size: 12 residues. V was clipped by 0 bases and J by 12 bases, with 11 bases between them. Germline lookup yields CDR1 MNHEY and CDR2 SVGAGI. The CDR3 loop is CASSYSGGAHTF. For the CDR3, the DNA is TGTGCCAGCAGTTACTCTGGGGGGGCCCACACCTTC.

This clone was observed a few times. J is TRBJ2-1 and V is TRBV30; unclear D gene. Germline V CDR1 and CDR2: GTSNPN, SVGIG (reference sequence). Trimming shortened V by 3 bases and J by 2 bases, and 8 bases separated the two germline ends. This CDR3 is 13 amino acids long. CDR3 DNA: TGTGCCTGGAGCCTTCCTACCTACAATGAGCAGTTCTTC. Amino acids: CAWSLPTYNEQFF.